The following is a TCR beta chain sequence with its context. Its antigen is unknown. The record originates from a study of OX40 agonist ivuxolimab in advanced cancers. Study-level background: Patients took ivuxolimab, an agonistic anti-OX40 (CD134) antibody. Findings and limits, study-wide: Relative to CD4+ cells, CD8+ T cells on average had more expanded clones.

The assay was immunoSEQ multiplex PCR, and TCRdb's table has in-frame clones only and misses some. Here the sample spans about 110,000 clones, approximately 90% being singletons. In germline, CDR1 is MNHNS, CDR2 SASEGT. Trimming removed 6 bases from V and 1 base from J, with 15 bases in between. This CDR3 comprises 15 residues. Sequences were derived from CD4+ or CD8+ T cells sorted from blood, sampled in a trial of the OX40 agonist ivuxolimab. This TCR was sampled from an adult with an advanced solid tumor such as melanoma, head and neck, liver or kidney cancer. This chain connects TRBV6-1 to TRBJ1-1; D is perhaps TRBD1 (5 bases). CDR3: CASRPFRGPNTEAFF. The CDR3 DNA follows: TGTGCCAGCAGGCCCTTCCGGGGCCCGAACACTGAAGCTTTCTTT.